The 17 T cell receptor beta chains in this list originate from one sample, sequenced in a study of cytomegalovirus exposure and HLA in healthy donors (TCRdb year 2017). Libraries were made using the immunoSEQ multiplex PCR assay. For the multiplex PCR, a mixture combining 60 forward primers for TCR Vbeta segments and 13 reverse primers for TCR Jbeta segments was used. As stored in TCRdb, this immuneACCESS dataset retains in-frame rearrangements with V and J assigned. A fraction of the clones does not appear; measured against another copy, unresolved V genes explain less than half of the discrepancy, and the remainder lacks a known reason. This sample lists about 140,000 clones; 66% were detected once. The ten largest clones represent 6.5% of the sample. What was sequenced was PBMCs. The source of these receptors is a woman in her sixties or seventies in good health and CMV-seronegative.

Turning to this clone: A read error may produce the germline difference seen at one junction end. This chain joins TRBV7-9 and TRBJ2-7; TRBD1 is a possible D gene (6 bases). CDR3 length equals 14 residues. Looked up from germline, CDR1 is SEHNR and CDR2 is FQNEAQ (reference sequence). The CDR3 sequence is CSSSQWDKSYEQYF. The CDR3 DNA reads as TGTTCCAGCAGCCAATGGGACAAGTCCTACGAGCAGTACTTC.

This sequence joins TRBV6-1 and TRBJ2-1, with 8 nucleotides matching TRBD1. Germline-derived CDR1 and CDR2 are MNHNS and SASEGT. The V gene end was trimmed by 6 bases and the J gene end by 7 bases; junction bases not matched to a gene: 8. The CDR3 loop spans 14 amino acids. The DNA for the CDR3 is TGTGCCAGCAGCCCGGACAGGGACAGGAATGAGCAGTTCTTC. Its translation is CASSPDRDRNEQFF.

The genes are TRBV18 and TRBJ1-1; TRBD1 agrees at 10 bases. The CDR3 is 15 amino acids. Per the germline V gene, CDR1 is KGHSH and CDR2 is LQKENI. The V and J ends lost 3 bases and 4 bases, in that order; junction bases with no gene match: 5. The CDR3, as DNA: TGTGCCAGCTCACCCGTCGGGACAGGGGCCACTGAAGCTTTCTTT. This codes for CASSPVGTGATEAFF.

The chain links TRBV27 to TRBJ2-7; 11 bases line up with TRBD2. V lost 2 bases, J lost 0 bases, and 6 bases stayed unmatched. Germline V gives CDR1 MNHEY, CDR2 SMNVEV (reference sequence). CDR3 length: 17 amino acids. CDR3 sequence (DNA): TGTGCCAGCAGTTTAGCCCTTACTAGCGGGAGCTCCTACGAGCAGTACTTC. The encoded protein is CASSLALTSGSSYEQYF.

This clone has only a few counts. This rearrangement joins TRBV28 to TRBJ2-7; D is unclear. V was clipped by 9 bases and J by 3 bases, with 15 bases between them. The CDR3 spans 13 residues. Germline loops: CDR1 MDHEN, CDR2 SYDVKM. For the CDR3, the DNA is TGTGCCAGTAGGAACAGTTTTTACTACGAGCAGTACTTC. This encodes CASRNSFYYEQYF. Variable domain in full (rest from reference TRBV28 and TRBJ2-7): DVKVTQSSRYLVKRTGEKVFLECVQDMDHENMFWYRQDPGLGLRLIYFSYDVKMKEKGDIPEGYSVSREKKERFSLILESASTNQTSMYLCASRNSFYYEQYFGPGTRLTVT.

This chain connects TRBV5-6 to TRBJ1-2; 12 positions match TRBD1. Looked up from germline, CDR1 is SGHDT and CDR2 is YYEEEE. V was clipped by 5 bases and J by 5 bases; unmatched bases: 13. This CDR3 has 17 amino acids. The CDR3 loop reads CASSSGTGGGYSYGYTF. CDR3 DNA: TGTGCCAGCAGTTCCGGGACAGGGGGCGGTTATTCTTATGGCTACACCTTC.

The V and J genes are TRBV10-1 and TRBJ2-5, with TRBD1 matching over 9 bases. V was clipped by 8 bases and J by 5 bases; unmatched bases: 3. CDR3 length: 12 residues. Per the germline V gene, CDR1 is WNHNN and CDR2 is SYGVQD (reference sequence). The CDR3 loop is CASGQGRETQYF. CDR3 DNA sequence: TGCGCCAGCGGACAGGGGAGGGAGACCCAGTACTTC.

The chain couples TRBV27 to TRBJ1-2, with D possibly matching TRBD1 (5 bases). V dropped 3 bases and J dropped 3 bases, with 20 bases sitting between them. Looked up from germline, CDR1 is MNHEY and CDR2 is SMNVEV (reference sequence). CDR3 length: 17 residues. The CDR3 sequence: CASSLKGLGGFDYGYTF. The CDR3 nucleotides are TGTGCCAGCAGTTTGAAGGGTCTCGGGGGGTTCGACTATGGCTACACCTTC.

This clone was detected a few times. This sequence joins TRBV11-2 and TRBJ1-2, with a weak D call TRBD1 (6 bases). Germline loops: CDR1 SGHAT, CDR2 FQNNGV. Trimming took 5 bases from V and 5 from J, leaving 21 bases between them. CDR3 size: 16 residues. CDR3 region: CASSPALPGHNYGYTF. The DNA for the CDR3 is TGTGCCAGCAGCCCGGCCCTCCCGGGACACAATTATGGCTACACCTTC.

V and J are TRBV5-3 and TRBJ2-1; D possibly corresponds to TRBD2 (5 bases). TRBV5-3 is an ORF, with its function uncertain. The V end was cut by 1 base, the J end by 5 bases, with 16 bases between. The CDR3 runs to 16 residues. CDR3 amino acids: CARSLRNGIPHNEQFF. DNA for the CDR3: TGTGCCAGAAGCTTGCGAAACGGGATTCCCCACAATGAGCAGTTCTTC.

The V and J genes are TRBV5-4 and TRBJ2-5; D perhaps matches TRBD2 (6 bases). CDR1 SGHNT and CDR2 YYREEE come from the germline V gene (reference sequence). CDR3 length: 13 residues. Deletions cut 4 bases from V and 2 bases from J, with 9 bases between. This CDR3 is CASSPGGQETQYF. Here the CDR3 DNA reads TGTGCCAGCAGCCCCGGGGGACAAGAGACCCAGTACTTC.

The DNA of the CDR3 is TGTGCCAGCAGCGGTCGACAGGGGGAAGTTAATGAAAAACTGTTTTTT. Encoded protein: CASSGRQGEVNEKLFF. The V call is TRBV9, the J call TRBJ1-4; 9 bases are a match to TRBD1. In germline, CDR1 is SGDLS, CDR2 YYNGEE. The V segment lost 3 bases and the J segment 4 bases; nucleotides outside the gene matches: 7. The CDR3 extends over 16 amino acids.

This sequence joins TRBV7-2 and TRBJ1-5; D is possibly TRBD1 (6 bases). The CDR3 covers 14 residues. Germline CDR1 is SGHTA and CDR2 is FQGNSA. Trimming cost V 10 bases and J 1 base, with 14 bases left between them. The CDR3 DNA sequence: TGTGCCATTCACAACAGGGAGAGCAATCAGCCCCAGCATTTT. Its protein product is CAIHNRESNQPQHF.

The chain carries TRBV29-1 and TRBJ2-7; D perhaps matches TRBD1 (6 bases). Trimming shortened V by 6 bases and J by 5 bases, and 11 bases separated the two germline ends. This CDR3 is built from 11 residues. Germline CDR1 is SQVTM and CDR2 is ANQGSEA. CDR3 in DNA: TGCAGCGTCGATAACAGGGACGAGCAGTACTTC. It codes for CSVDNRDEQYF.

V usage is TRBV7-9 and J usage is TRBJ2-3; no definite D call. Germline V CDR1 and CDR2: SEHNR, FQNEAQ (reference sequence). The germline V and J ends were trimmed by 7 bases and 4 bases, with 6 bases remaining between them. CDR3 size: 11 residues. The CDR3 sequence: CASTHSDTQYF. The DNA for the CDR3 is TGTGCCAGCACCCATTCAGATACGCAGTATTTT.

Turning to this clone: This sample also contains other DNA sequences that code for the same CDR3. This CDR3 is CASQRPQETQYF. The DNA of the CDR3 is TGTGCTAGTCAGCGGCCTCAAGAGACCCAGTACTTC. The chain employs TRBV7-7 and TRBJ2-5, with D possibly TRBD2 on 5 matching bases. The CDR3 covers 12 residues. Per germline, CDR1 SSHAT and CDR2 FNYEAQ (reference sequence).

V is TRBV11-2 and J is TRBJ2-3, with 9 bases matching TRBD2. After removal of 5 bases from V and 2 bases from J, the junction contained 5 bases not matched to a gene. The germline CDR1 and CDR2 sequences are SGHAT and FQNNGV. The CDR3 is made up of 15 amino acids. The CDR3 DNA sequence: TGTGCCAGCAGCCCAGCGGGGGGCGACACAGATACGCAGTATTTT. Translated, it gives CASSPAGGDTDTQYF.